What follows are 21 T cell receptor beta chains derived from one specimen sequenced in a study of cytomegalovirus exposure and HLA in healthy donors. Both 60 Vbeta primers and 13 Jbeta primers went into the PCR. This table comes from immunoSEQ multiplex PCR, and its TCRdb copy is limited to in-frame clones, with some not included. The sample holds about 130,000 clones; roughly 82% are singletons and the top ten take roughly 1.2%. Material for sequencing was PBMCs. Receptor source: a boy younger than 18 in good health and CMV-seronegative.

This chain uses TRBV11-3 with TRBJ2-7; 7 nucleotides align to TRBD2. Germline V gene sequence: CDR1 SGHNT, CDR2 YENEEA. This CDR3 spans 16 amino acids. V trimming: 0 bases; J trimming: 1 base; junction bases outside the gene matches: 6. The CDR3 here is CASSLEIAGPSYEQYF. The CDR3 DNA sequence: TGTGCCAGCAGCTTAGAAATAGCGGGCCCATCCTACGAGCAGTACTTC.

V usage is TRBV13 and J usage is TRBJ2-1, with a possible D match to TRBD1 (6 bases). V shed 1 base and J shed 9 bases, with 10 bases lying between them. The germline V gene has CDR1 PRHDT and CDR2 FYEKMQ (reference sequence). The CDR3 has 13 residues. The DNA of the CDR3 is TGTGCCAGCAGCTTAGCCCAGGGGACTGAGCAGTTCTTC. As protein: CASSLAQGTEQFF.

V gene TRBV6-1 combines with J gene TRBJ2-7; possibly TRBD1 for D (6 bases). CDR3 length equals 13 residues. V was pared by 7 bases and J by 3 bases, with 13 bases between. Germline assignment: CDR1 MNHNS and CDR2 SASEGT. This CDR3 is CASMGRGGYEQYF. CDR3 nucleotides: TGTGCCAGCATGGGCAGGGGCGGCTACGAGCAGTACTTC.

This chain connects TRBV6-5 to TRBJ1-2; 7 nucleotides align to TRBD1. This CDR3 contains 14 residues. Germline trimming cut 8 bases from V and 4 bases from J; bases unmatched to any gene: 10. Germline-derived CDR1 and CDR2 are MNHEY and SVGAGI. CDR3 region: CASGLPGQLYGYTF. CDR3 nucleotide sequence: TGTGCCAGCGGCCTTCCGGGACAGCTCTATGGCTACACCTTC.

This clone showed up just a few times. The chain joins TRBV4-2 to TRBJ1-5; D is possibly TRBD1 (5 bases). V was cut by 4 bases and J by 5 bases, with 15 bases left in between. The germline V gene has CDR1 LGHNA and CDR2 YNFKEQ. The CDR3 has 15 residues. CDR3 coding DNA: TGTGCCAGCAGCCGTTTCCTGGACACAGATCAGCCCCAGCATTTT. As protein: CASSRFLDTDQPQHF.

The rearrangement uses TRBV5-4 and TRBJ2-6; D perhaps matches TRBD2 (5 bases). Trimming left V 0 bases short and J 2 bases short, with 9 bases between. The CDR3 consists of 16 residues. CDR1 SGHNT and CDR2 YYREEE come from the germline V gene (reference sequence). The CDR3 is CASSLGPGAGANVLTF. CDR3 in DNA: TGTGCCAGCAGCTTGGGACCCGGGGCTGGGGCCAACGTCCTGACTTTC.

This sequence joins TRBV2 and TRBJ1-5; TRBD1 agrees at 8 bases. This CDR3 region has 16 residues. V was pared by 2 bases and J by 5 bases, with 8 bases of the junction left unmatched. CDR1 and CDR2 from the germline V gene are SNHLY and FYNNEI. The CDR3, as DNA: TGTGCCAGCAGTGAACTCGGGCAGGGGGCATATCAGCCCCAGCATTTT. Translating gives CASSELGQGAYQPQHF.

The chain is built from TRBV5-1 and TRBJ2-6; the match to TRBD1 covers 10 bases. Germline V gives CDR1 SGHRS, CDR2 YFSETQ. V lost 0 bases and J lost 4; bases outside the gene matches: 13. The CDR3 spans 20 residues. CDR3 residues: CASSLALRDRGLRGANVLTF. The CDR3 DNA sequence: TGCGCCAGCAGCTTGGCACTCCGGGACAGGGGACTCCGGGGGGCCAACGTCCTGACTTTC.

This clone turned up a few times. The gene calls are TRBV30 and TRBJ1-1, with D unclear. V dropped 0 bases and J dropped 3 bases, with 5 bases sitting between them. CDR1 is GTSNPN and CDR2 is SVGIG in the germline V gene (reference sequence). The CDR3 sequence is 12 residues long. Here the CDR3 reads CAWSVPDTEAFF. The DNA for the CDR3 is TGTGCCTGGAGTGTACCGGACACTGAAGCTTTCTTT.

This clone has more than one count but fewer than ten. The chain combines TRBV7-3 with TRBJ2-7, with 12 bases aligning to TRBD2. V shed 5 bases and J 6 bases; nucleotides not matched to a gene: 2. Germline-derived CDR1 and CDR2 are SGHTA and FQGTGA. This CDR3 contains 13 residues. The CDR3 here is CASSLLAGGEQYF. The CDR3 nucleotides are TGTGCCAGCAGCCTACTAGCGGGAGGCGAGCAGTACTTC.

CDR3 region: CASSQVADTDTQYF. The CDR3 nucleotides read TGTGCCAGCAGCCAGGTAGCGGACACAGATACGCAGTATTTT. V usage is TRBV4-2 and J usage is TRBJ2-3; D is perhaps TRBD2 (6 bases). The CDR3 totals 14 residues. The ends were cut back, 3 bases at V and 2 bases at J, with 9 bases in the middle. Germline V gene lookup returns CDR1 LGHNA and CDR2 YNFKEQ.

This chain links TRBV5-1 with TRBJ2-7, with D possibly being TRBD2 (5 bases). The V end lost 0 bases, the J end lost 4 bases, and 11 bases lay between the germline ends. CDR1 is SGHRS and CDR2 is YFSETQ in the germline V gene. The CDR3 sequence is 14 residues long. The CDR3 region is CASSLVSGGYEQYF. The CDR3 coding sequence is TGCGCCAGCAGCTTGGTAAGTGGAGGATACGAGCAGTACTTC.

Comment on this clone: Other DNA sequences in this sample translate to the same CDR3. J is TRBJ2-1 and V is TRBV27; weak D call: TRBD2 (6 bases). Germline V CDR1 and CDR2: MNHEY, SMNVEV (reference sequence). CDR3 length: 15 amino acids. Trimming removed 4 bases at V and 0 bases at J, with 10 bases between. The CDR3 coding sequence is TGTGCCAGCAGTTCACGGGGGTCCTCCTACAATGAGCAGTTCTTC. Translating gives CASSSRGSSYNEQFF.

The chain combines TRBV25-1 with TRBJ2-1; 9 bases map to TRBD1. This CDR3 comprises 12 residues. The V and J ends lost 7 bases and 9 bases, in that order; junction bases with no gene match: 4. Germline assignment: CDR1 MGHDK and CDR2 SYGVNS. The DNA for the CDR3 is TGTGCCAGCACCGGGACAGGGACTGAGCAGTTCTTC. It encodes CASTGTGTEQFF.

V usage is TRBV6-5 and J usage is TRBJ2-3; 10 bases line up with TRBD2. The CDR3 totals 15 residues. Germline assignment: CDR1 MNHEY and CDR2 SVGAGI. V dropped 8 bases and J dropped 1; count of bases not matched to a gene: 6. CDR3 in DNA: TGTGCCAGCCGAGGGAGCGGGAGGGGCACAGATACGCAGTATTTT. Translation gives CASRGSGRGTDTQYF.

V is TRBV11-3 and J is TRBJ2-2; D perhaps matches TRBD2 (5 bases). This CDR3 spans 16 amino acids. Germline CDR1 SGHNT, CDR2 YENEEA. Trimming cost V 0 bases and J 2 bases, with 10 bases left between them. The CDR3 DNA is TGTGCCAGCAGCTTAGATCAACCGGGAAACACCGGGGAGCTGTTTTTT. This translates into CASSLDQPGNTGELFF.

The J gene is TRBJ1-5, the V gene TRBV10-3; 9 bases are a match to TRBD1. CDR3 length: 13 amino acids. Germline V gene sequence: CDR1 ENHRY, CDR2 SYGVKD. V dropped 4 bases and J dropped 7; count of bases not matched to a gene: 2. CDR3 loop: CAISGTGGQPQHF. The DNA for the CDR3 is TGTGCCATCAGTGGTACAGGGGGCCAGCCCCAGCATTTT.

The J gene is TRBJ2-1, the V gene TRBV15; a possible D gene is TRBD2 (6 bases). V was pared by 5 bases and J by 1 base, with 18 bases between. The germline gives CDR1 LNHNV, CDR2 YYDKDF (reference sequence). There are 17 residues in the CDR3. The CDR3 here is CATSGAPRSGSYNEQFF. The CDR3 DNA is TGTGCCACCAGCGGAGCCCCGCGGAGCGGGTCCTACAATGAGCAGTTCTTC.

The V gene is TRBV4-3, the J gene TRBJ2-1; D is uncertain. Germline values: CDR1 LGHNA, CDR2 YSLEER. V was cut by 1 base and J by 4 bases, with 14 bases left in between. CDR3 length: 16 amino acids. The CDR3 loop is CASSQGGQPPYNEQFF. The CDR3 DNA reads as TGCGCCAGCAGCCAAGGAGGCCAGCCCCCTTACAATGAGCAGTTCTTC.

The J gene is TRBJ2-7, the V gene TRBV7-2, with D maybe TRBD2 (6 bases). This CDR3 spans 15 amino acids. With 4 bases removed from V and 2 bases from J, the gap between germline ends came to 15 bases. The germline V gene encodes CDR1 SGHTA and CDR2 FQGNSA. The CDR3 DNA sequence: TGTGCCAGCAGCTCTATACGGGAGAGAACCTACGAGCAGTACTTC. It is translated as CASSSIRERTYEQYF.

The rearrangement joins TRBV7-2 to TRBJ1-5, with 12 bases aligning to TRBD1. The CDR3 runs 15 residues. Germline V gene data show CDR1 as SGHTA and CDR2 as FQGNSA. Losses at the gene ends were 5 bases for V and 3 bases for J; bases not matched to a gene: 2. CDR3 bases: TGTGCCAGCAGCAGGGACAGGGGGCCCAATCAGCCCCAGCATTTT. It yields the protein CASSRDRGPNQPQHF.